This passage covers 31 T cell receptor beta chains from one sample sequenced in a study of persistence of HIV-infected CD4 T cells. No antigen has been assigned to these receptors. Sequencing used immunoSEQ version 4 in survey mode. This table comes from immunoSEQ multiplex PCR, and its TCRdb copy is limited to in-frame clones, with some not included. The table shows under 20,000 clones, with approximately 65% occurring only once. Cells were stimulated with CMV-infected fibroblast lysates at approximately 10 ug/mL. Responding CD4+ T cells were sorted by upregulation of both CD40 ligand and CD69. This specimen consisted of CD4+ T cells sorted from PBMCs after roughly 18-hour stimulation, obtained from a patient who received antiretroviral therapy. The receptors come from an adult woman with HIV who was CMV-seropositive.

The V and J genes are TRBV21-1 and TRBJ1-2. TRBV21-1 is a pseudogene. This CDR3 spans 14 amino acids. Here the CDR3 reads CASSKVRGDYGYTF. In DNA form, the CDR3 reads TGTGCCAGCAGCAAAGTACGGGGGGACTATGGCTACACCTTC.

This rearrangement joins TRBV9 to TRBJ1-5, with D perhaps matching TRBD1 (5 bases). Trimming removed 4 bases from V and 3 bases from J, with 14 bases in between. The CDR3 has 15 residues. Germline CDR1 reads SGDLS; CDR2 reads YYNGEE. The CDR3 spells CASSPLDSHNQPQHF. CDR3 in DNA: TGTGCCAGCAGCCCTTTAGACAGCCACAATCAGCCCCAGCATTTT.

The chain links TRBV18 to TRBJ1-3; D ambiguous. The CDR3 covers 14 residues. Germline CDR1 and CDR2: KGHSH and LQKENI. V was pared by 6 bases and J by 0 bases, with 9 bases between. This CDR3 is CASSSGSSGNTIYF. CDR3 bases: TGTGCCAGCTCTTCTGGGAGCTCTGGAAACACCATATATTTT.

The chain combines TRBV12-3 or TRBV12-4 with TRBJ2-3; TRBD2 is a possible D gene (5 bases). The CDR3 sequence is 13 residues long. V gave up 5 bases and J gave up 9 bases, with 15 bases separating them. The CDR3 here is CASSNGVIGTQYF. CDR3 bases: TGTGCCAGCAGTAACGGGGTCATAGGGACGCAGTATTTT.

The CDR3 DNA reads TGCGCCAGCAGCTTGGATGGGAATCTAAATGAAAAACTGTTTTTT. As protein: CASSLDGNLNEKLFF. The chain carries TRBV5-1 and TRBJ1-4; D gene unclear. From germline, CDR1 is SGHRS and CDR2 YFSETQ. Trimming cost V 0 bases and J 5 bases, with 11 bases left between them. The length of the CDR3 is 15 residues.

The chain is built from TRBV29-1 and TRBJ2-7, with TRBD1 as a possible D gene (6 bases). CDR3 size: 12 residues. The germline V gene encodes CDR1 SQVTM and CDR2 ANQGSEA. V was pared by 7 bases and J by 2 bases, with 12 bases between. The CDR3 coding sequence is TGCAGCGCCCGGACAGCGGCCTACGAGCAGTACTTC. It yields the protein CSARTAAYEQYF.

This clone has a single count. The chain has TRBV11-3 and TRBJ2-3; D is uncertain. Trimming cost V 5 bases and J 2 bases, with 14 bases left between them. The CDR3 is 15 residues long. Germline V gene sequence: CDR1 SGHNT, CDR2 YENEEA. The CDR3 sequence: CASSPHGVATDTQYF. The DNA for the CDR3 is TGTGCCAGCAGCCCCCATGGGGTAGCCACAGATACGCAGTATTTT.

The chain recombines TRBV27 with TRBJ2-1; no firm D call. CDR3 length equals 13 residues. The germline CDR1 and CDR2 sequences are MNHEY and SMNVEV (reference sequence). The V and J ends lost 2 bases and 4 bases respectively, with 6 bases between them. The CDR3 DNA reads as TGTGCCAGCAGTTTAAACTTATACAATGAGCAGTTCTTC. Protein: CASSLNLYNEQFF.

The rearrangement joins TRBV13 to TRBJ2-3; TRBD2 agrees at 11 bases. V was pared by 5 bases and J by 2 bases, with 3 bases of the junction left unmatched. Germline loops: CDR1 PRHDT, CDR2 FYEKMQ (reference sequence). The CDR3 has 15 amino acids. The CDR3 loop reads CASSRSGGATDTQYF. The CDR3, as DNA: TGTGCCAGCAGCCGTAGCGGGGGGGCCACAGATACGCAGTATTTT.

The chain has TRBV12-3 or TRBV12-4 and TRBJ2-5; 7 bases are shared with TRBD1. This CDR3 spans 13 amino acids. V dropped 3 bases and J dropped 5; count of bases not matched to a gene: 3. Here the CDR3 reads CASSFVGGETQYF. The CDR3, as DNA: TGTGCCAGCAGTTTTGTAGGGGGCGAGACCCAGTACTTC.

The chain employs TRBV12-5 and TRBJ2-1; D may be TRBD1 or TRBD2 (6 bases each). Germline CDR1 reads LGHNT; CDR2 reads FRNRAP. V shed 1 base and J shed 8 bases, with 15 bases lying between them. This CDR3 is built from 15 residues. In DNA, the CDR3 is TGTGCTAGTGGTTTGGGGGGGGCGCTAACGCATGAGCAGTTCTTC. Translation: CASGLGGALTHEQFF.

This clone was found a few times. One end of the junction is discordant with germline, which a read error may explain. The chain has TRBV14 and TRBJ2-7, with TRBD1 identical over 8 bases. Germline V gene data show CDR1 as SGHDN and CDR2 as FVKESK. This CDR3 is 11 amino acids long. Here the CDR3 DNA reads TGTGCCAGCAGCGCAGGGGGCGCAATCTCCTTC. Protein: CASSAGGAISF.

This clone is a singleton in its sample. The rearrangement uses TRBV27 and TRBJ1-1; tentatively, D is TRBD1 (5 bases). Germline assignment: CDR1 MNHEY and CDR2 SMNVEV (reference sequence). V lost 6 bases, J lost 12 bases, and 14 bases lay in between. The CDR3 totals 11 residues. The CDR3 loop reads CASSTSGRSFF. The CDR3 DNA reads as TGTGCCAGCAGCACCTCGGGGCGGTCTTTCTTT.

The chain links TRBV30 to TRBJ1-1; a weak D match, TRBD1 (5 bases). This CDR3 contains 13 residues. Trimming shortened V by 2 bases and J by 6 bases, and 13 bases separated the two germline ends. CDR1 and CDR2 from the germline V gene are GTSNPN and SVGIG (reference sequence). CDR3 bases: TGTGCCTGGAGTCTCGGGGGTGGGCCTGAAGCTTTCTTT. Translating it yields CAWSLGGGPEAFF.

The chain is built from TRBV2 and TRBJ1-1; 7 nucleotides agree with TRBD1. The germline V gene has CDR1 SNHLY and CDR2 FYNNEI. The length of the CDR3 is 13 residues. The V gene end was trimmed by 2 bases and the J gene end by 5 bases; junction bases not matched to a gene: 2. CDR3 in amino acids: CASSENRGTEAFF. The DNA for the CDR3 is TGTGCCAGCAGTGAAAACAGGGGAACTGAAGCTTTCTTT.

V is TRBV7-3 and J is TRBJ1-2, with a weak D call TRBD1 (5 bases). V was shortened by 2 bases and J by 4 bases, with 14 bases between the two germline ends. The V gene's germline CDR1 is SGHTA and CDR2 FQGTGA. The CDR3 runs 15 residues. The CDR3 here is CASSLRGDLRYGYTF. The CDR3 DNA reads TGTGCCAGCAGCTTACGGGGGGACCTCCGCTATGGCTACACCTTC.

This CDR3 reads CATSDPDREKQFF. In DNA form, the CDR3 reads TGTGCCACCAGTGACCCTGACCGGGAGAAGCAGTTCTTC. This chain uses TRBV24-1 with TRBJ2-1; D is possibly TRBD2 (6 bases). Germline V gives CDR1 KGHDR, CDR2 SFDVKD. The CDR3 extends over 13 amino acids. The germline V and J ends were trimmed by 4 bases and 11 bases, with 14 bases remaining between them.

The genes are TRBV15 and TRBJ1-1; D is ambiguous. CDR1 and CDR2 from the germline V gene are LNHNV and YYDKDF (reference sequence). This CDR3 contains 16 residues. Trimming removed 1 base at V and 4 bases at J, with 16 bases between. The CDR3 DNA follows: TGTGCCACCAGCAGAGGCGCTCAAGGCTGGGGCACTGAAGCTTTCTTT. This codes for CATSRGAQGWGTEAFF.

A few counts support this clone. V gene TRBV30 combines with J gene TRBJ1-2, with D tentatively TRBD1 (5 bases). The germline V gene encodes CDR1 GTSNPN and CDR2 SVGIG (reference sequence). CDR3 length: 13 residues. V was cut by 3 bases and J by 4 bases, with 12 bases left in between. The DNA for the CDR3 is TGTGCCTGGAGCGAAGACAGTCCCTATGGCTACACCTTC. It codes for CAWSEDSPYGYTF.

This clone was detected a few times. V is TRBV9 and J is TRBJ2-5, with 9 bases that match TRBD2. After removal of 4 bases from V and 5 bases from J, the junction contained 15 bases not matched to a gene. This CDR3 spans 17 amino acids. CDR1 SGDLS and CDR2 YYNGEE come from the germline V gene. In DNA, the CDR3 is TGTGCCAGCAGCCCCCGGGGGTCAGGACTAGCGTTGGAGACCCAGTACTTC. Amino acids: CASSPRGSGLALETQYF.

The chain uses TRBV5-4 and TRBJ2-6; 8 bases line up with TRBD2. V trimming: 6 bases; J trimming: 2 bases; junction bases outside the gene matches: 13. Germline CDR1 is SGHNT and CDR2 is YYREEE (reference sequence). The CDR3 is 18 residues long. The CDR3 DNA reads TGTGCCAGCACCGAGAGGGAGCGGGGGATCACTGGGGCCAACGTCCTGACTTTC. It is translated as CASTERERGITGANVLTF.

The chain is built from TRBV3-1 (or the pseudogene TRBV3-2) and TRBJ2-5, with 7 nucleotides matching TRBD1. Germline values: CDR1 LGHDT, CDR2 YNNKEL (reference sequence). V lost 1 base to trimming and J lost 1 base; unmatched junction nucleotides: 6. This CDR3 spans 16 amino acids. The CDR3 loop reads CASSQVPGTAQETQYF. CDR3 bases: TGTGCCAGCAGCCAAGTACCCGGGACAGCCCAAGAGACCCAGTACTTC.

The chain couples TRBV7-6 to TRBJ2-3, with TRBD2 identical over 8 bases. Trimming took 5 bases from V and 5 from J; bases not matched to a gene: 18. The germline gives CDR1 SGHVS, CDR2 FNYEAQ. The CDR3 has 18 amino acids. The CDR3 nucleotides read TGTGCCAGCAGCACCGGGCGTTCGGGGGGGGCGTTCGGAGATACGCAGTATTTT. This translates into CASSTGRSGGAFGDTQYF.

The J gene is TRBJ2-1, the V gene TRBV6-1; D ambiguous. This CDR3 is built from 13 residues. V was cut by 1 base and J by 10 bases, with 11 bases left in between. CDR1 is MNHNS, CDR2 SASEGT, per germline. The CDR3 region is CASSEVSRSEQFF. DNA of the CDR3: TGTGCCAGCAGTGAAGTCTCGCGTAGCGAGCAGTTCTTC.

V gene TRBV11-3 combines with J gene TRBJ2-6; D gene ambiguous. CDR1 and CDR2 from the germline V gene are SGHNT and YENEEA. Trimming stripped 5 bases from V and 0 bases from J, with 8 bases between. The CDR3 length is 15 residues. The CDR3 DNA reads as TGTGCCAGCAGCACCGGCAGCTCTGGGGCCAACGTCCTGACTTTC. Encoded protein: CASSTGSSGANVLTF.

CDR3 sequence (DNA): TGTGCCAGCAGCTTAGAAGGGGCGAACTATGGCTACACCTTC. Translated: CASSLEGANYGYTF. The V gene is TRBV5-4, the J gene TRBJ1-2; possibly TRBD1 for D (5 bases). The V gene lost 2 bases and the J gene lost 2 bases, with 10 bases spanning the gap. Germline CDR1 SGHNT, CDR2 YYREEE (reference sequence). The CDR3 consists of 14 residues. The entire variable domain, with the rest obtained from reference TRBV5-4 and TRBJ1-2, is as follows: ETGVTQSPTHLIKTRGQQVTLRCSSQSGHNTVSWYQQALGQGPQFIFQYYREEENGRGNFPPRFSGLQFPNYSSELNVNALELDDSALYLCASSLEGANYGYTFGSGTRLTVV.

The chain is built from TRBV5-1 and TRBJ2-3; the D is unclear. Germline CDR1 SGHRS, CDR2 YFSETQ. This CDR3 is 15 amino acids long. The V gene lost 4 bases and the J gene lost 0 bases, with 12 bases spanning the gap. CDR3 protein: CASSRDPSSTDTQYF. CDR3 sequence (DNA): TGCGCCAGCAGCCGCGACCCCTCTAGCACAGATACGCAGTATTTT. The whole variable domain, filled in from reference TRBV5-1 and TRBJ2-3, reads KAGVTQTPRYLIKTRGQQVTLSCSPISGHRSVSWYQQTPGQGLQFLFEYFSETQRNKGNFPGRFSGRQFSNSRSEMNVSTLELGDSALYLCASSRDPSSTDTQYFGPGTRLTVL.

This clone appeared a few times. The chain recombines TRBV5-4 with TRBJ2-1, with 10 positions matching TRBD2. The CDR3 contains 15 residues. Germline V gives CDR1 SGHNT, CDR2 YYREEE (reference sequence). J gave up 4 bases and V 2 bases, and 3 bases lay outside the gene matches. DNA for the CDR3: TGTGCCAGCAGCTTCTCGACTAGCGGGTACAATGAGCAGTTCTTC. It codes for CASSFSTSGYNEQFF.

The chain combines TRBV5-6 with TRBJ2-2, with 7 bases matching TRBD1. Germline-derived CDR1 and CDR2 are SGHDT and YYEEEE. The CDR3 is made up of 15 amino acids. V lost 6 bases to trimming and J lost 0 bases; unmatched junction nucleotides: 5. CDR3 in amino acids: CASKVGQTNTGELFF. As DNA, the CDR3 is TGTGCCAGCAAGGTGGGACAGACGAACACCGGGGAGCTGTTTTTT.

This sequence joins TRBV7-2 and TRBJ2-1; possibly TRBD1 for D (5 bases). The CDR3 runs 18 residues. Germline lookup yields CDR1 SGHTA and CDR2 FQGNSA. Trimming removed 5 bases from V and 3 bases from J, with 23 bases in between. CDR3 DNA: TGTGCCAGCAGCCCTAACTTTCCAGGCCGCAGGGACTACAATGAGCAGTTCTTC. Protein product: CASSPNFPGRRDYNEQFF.

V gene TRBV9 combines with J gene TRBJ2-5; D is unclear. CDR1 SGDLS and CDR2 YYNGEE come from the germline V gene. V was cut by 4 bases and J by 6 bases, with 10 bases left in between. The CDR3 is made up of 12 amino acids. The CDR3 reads CASSKDGQTQYF. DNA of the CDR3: TGTGCCAGCAGCAAGGACGGACAGACCCAGTACTTC.